These 5 T cell receptor beta chains share one sample of origin, sequenced in a study of PD-1 blockade in classical Hodgkin lymphoma (dated by TCRdb to about 2020). Libraries were made using the immunoSEQ multiplex PCR assay. TCRdb's version of the immuneACCESS table is confined to in-frame rearrangements and falls short of the full clone set. An unresolved V gene accounts for under half of the shortfall where checked; the remainder is of unknown origin. The sample profile shows almost 15,000 clones; around 90% of them were found once. The ten top clones hold around a sixth of the sample. Reading the label with the study, this specimen's time point is: cycle 4 day 1 (C4D1), after 5 to 7 weeks of nivolumab. Relapse after autologous stem cell transplantation had occurred in all trial patients, and cohorts A, B and C were distinguished by prior brentuximab vedotin exposure. Magnetic negative selection with a Miltenyi CD8+ T cell isolation kit was used to purify CD8+ T cells from thawed PBMCs.

Sequenced here: CD8+ T cells from blood, sampled before the fourth cycle of nivolumab. These receptor sequences come from a human donor with classical Hodgkin lymphoma.

V and J are TRBV13 and TRBJ2-7; a weak D match, TRBD1 (6 bases). The V gene's germline CDR1 is PRHDT and CDR2 FYEKMQ (reference sequence). Trimming took 5 bases from V and 4 from J, leaving 15 bases between them. This CDR3 is built from 14 residues. The CDR3 reads CASSHRDTPYEQYF. The CDR3 DNA is TGTGCCAGCAGCCACCGGGACACACCTTACGAGCAGTACTTC.

The table lists this clone with a count of one. This chain links TRBV2 with TRBJ2-5; 11 nucleotides match TRBD2. The CDR3 has 15 residues. V gave up 4 bases and J gave up 6 bases; unmatched junction bases: 7. The germline V gene encodes CDR1 SNHLY and CDR2 FYNNEI. This chain's CDR3 is CASSVLAGGHKTQYF. Here the CDR3 DNA reads TGTGCCAGCAGTGTCTTAGCGGGGGGGCATAAGACCCAGTACTTC.

The rearrangement joins TRBV13 to TRBJ2-1; 8 positions agree with TRBD1. The CDR3 is made up of 12 amino acids. The J segment lost 7 bases and the V segment lost 4 bases, leaving 0 bases of the junction unmatched. CDR1 and CDR2 (germline): PRHDT, FYEKMQ (reference sequence). CDR3 bases: TGTGCCAGCAGCTACAGGGGGAATGAGCAGTTCTTC. It codes for CASSYRGNEQFF. The whole variable domain, remainder taken from reference TRBV13 and TRBJ2-1, is AAGVIQSPRHLIKEKRETATLKCYPIPRHDTVYWYQQGPGQDPQFLISFYEKMQSDKGSIPDRFSAQQFSDYHSELNMSSLELGDSALYFCASSYRGNEQFFGPGTRLTVL.

This clone has only a few counts. The chain couples TRBV4-1 to TRBJ2-7; tentative D call: TRBD2 (6 bases). Trimming stripped 4 bases from V and 2 bases from J, with 9 bases between. CDR1 and CDR2 from the germline V gene are MGHRA and YSYEKL. There are 13 residues in the CDR3. CDR3 region: CASSPGEAYEQYF. For the CDR3, the DNA is TGCGCCAGCAGCCCGGGGGAAGCCTACGAGCAGTACTTC.

The V and J genes are TRBV28 and TRBJ2-7; 9 bases line up with TRBD1. The CDR3 is 15 amino acids. V shed 5 bases and J 0 bases; nucleotides not matched to a gene: 5. CDR1 and CDR2 from the germline V gene are MDHEN and SYDVKM. CDR3 sequence reads: CASSPWTGVSYEQYF. In DNA, the CDR3 is TGTGCCAGCAGTCCCTGGACAGGGGTCTCCTACGAGCAGTACTTC.